Described below is a single T cell receptor (beta chain) sequence and its context. Antigen specificity is unknown. These data originate in a study of cytomegalovirus exposure and HLA in healthy donors. Study findings and constraints: Being productive about 90% or about 30% of the time was typical of most TCR beta V segments in an earlier analysis.

PCR was performed using 60 Vbeta and 13 Jbeta primers. TCRdb keeps only in-frame clones here, not all; method: immunoSEQ multiplex PCR. The table lists roughly 90,000 clones, around three quarters of them singletons, with about 7.9% in the top ten. The source is a man between 25 and 39 years old in good health and CMV-seronegative. The source material was PBMCs.

This chain's CDR3 is CASSTGRLFF. CDR3 coding DNA: TGTGCCAGCAGTACCGGGAGACTGTTTTTT. The chain links TRBV6-1 to TRBJ1-4, with D uncertain. The CDR3 spans 10 residues. Germline V gene lookup returns CDR1 MNHNS and CDR2 SASEGT. With 5 bases removed from V and 13 bases from J, the gap between germline ends came to 8 bases.